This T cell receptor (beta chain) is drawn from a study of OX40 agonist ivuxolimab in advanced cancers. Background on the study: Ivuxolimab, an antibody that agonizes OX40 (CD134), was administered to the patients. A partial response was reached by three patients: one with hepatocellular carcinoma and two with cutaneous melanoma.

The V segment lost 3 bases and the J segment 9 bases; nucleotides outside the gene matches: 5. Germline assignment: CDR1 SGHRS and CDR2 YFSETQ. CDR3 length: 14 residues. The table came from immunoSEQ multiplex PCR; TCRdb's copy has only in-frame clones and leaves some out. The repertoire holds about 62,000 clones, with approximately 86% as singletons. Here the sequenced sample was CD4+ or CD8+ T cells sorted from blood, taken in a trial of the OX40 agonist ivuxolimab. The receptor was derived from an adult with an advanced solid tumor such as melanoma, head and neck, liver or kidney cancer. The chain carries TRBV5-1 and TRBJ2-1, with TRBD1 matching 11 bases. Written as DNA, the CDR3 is TGCGCCAGCAGCTCAGGACAGGGGGCATTTGAGCAGTTCTTC. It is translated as CASSSGQGAFEQFF.